This is a list of T cell receptor beta chains from one sample in a study of chemoradiotherapy in HPV16-positive cancers. Clones were sequenced by immunoSEQ multiplex PCR, and TCRdb holds only the in-frame ones, with some missing. The table records about 12,000 clones, roughly 78% of them present only once. The sample was taken from a patient who underwent chemoradiotherapy. These receptors all stem from a human donor with HPV-associated anogenital cancer. CDR3s include the opening cysteine and the closing phenylalanine or tryptophan. The D gene is left open where the match is weak. Where a row states a size, it is once, few, many or the class of an expanded clone; other rows omit it.

j_gene	d_gene	abundance	v_gene	CDR3aa	CDR3nt
TRBJ1-6	.	few	TRBV6-6	CASRRSRAHSPLHF	TGTGCCAGCAGGAGGAGCAGGGCTCATTCACCCCTCCACTTT
TRBJ1-4	TRBD1	.	TRBV2	CASRDRDRGRRKLFF	TGTGCCAGCAGAGACCGGGACAGGGGGCGCCGAAAACTGTTTTTT
TRBJ1-2	.	few	TRBV30	CAWSVKGAYGYTF	TGTGCCTGGAGTGTTAAGGGAGCATATGGCTACACCTTC
TRBJ1-1	.	.	TRBV5-5	CASSLVANTEAFF	TGTGCCAGCAGCTTGGTGGCGAACACTGAAGCTTTCTTT
TRBJ1-2	.	.	TRBV4-3	CASSQDLGRGGEGYTF	TGCGCCAGCAGCCAAGATCTCGGCAGGGGAGGAGAAGGCTACACCTTC
TRBJ2-7	.	.	TRBV4-2	CASSQGLEVDSEQYF	TGTGCCAGCAGCCAAGGGCTGGAGGTCGATTCCGAGCAGTACTTC
TRBJ1-1	.	.	TRBV29-1	CSVDSGLNTEAFF	TGCAGCGTTGACTCGGGGTTGAACACTGAAGCTTTCTTT
TRBJ2-2	TRBD2	.	TRBV5-4	CASSPGGLPPGELFF	TGTGCCAGCAGCCCGGGGGGACTCCCCCCCGGGGAGCTGTTTTTT
TRBJ1-5	TRBD1	.	TRBV19	CASSTPGQGTQPQHF	TGTGCCAGTAGTACACCGGGACAGGGAACTCAGCCCCAGCATTTT
TRBJ2-7	TRBD1	.	TRBV2	CASSRQGGMYEQYF	TGTGCCAGCAGCCGACAGGGGGGAATGTACGAGCAGTACTTC
TRBJ2-5	.	once	TRBV27	CASSLRGQTGTQYF	TGTGCCAGCAGTTTACGGGGCCAAACCGGGACCCAGTACTTC
TRBJ1-2	TRBD1	.	TRBV5-6	CASSLVRGRVNYGYTF	TGTGCCAGCAGCTTGGTAAGGGGGCGCGTTAACTATGGCTACACCTTC
TRBJ1-1	.	.	TRBV6-6	CASSYGQYTEAFF	TGTGCCAGCAGTTACGGACAGTACACTGAAGCTTTCTTT
TRBJ2-1	.	.	TRBV13	CASSPSRRTGAPYNEQFF	TGTGCCAGCAGCCCGTCTCGCCGCACGGGGGCCCCTTACAATGAGCAGTTCTTC
TRBJ2-7	TRBD1	.	TRBV10-3	CATLRDSVYEQYF	TGTGCCACCCTCCGGGACAGCGTCTACGAGCAGTACTTC
TRBJ2-7	.	few	TRBV7-2	CASSRGVGYEQYF	TGTGCCAGCAGCCGCGGTGTAGGCTACGAGCAGTACTTC
TRBJ1-2	.	medium-sized	TRBV6-4	CARSTGPRGYTF	TGTGCCAGGTCGACAGGCCCTAGGGGCTACACCTTC
TRBJ1-6	.	.	TRBV21-1	CASSKAGTAYNSPLHF	TGTGCCAGCAGCAAAGCGGGGACAGCATATAATTCACCCCTCCACTTT
TRBJ1-1	.	.	TRBV2	CASSEVFEPTNTEAFF	TGTGCCAGCAGTGAAGTATTCGAACCCACGAACACTGAAGCTTTCTTT
TRBJ2-2	TRBD2	.	TRBV7-2	CASSLDTGGMIRGELFF	TGTGCCAGCAGCTTAGATACGGGGGGAATGATAAGGGGGGAGCTGTTTTTT
TRBJ2-1	.	.	TRBV18	CASSPPSMRLNEQFF	TGTGCCAGCTCACCACCTAGCATGAGGCTCAATGAGCAGTTCTTC
TRBJ2-6	.	.	TRBV6-5	CASTGGPGANVLTF	TGTGCCAGCACCGGCGGGCCTGGGGCCAACGTCCTGACTTTC
TRBJ1-2	.	.	TRBV7-8	CASSLAFAGDGYTF	TGTGCCAGCAGCTTAGCGTTCGCGGGCGATGGCTACACCTTC
TRBJ2-5	.	.	TRBV21-1	CASERRQGVETQYF	TGTGCCAGCGAAAGGAGACAGGGGGTAGAGACCCAGTACTTC
TRBJ2-7	TRBD1	.	TRBV5-1	CASSLGQGAYEQYF	TGCGCCAGCAGCTTAGGACAGGGAGCCTACGAGCAGTACTTC
TRBJ1-1	.	.	TRBV14	CASSPGPLGGTEAFF	TGTGCCAGCAGCCCGGGACCTCTCGGTGGCACTGAAGCTTTCTTT
TRBJ2-5	TRBD2	.	TRBV15	CATSREGGLAGLGTQYF	TGTGCCACCAGCAGAGAAGGGGGACTAGCGGGCCTTGGGACCCAGTACTTC
TRBJ1-5	.	.	TRBV18	CASSPLADRSGGPQHF	TGTGCCAGCTCACCGTTGGCCGATAGAAGCGGCGGGCCCCAGCATTTT
TRBJ1-2	.	.	TRBV6-1	CASSVAGRNGYTF	TGTGCCAGCAGTGTAGCAGGGCGTAATGGCTACACCTTC
TRBJ2-5	.	.	TRBV7-3	CASSSGGTAQETQYF	TGTGCCAGCAGCTCGGGGGGGACAGCCCAAGAGACCCAGTACTTC
TRBJ2-5	.	.	TRBV5-1	CASSSIHGEETQYF	TGCGCCAGCAGTTCGATCCATGGGGAAGAGACCCAGTACTTC
TRBJ1-2	TRBD1	.	TRBV19	CASSRTGGAYGYTF	TGTGCCAGTAGCCGGACAGGGGGCGCGTATGGCTACACCTTC
TRBJ2-6	.	once	TRBV5-6	CASSFRVSGANVLTF	TGTGCCAGCAGCTTCCGGGTTTCGGGGGCCAACGTCCTGACTTTC
TRBJ1-6	TRBD1	.	TRBV6-5	CASRRDRANSPLHF	TGTGCCAGCAGACGCGACAGGGCAAATTCACCCCTCCACTTT
TRBJ2-1	TRBD2	.	TRBV9	CASSAGTSGYNEQFF	TGTGCCAGCAGTGCCGGGACTAGCGGCTACAATGAGCAGTTCTTC
TRBJ1-2	.	.	TRBV11-2	CASSLGVANYGYTF	TGTGCCAGCAGCTTAGGAGTAGCCAACTATGGCTACACCTTC
TRBJ1-4	.	few	TRBV13	CASSLAGNPNEKLFF	TGTGCCAGCAGCTTAGCCGGTAACCCCAATGAAAAACTGTTTTTT
TRBJ1-1	.	.	TRBV18	CASSPGTVNTEAFF	TGTGCCAGCTCACCCGGGACGGTGAACACTGAAGCTTTCTTT
TRBJ2-1	.	.	TRBV7-3	CASSLRRSSYNEQFF	TGTGCCAGCAGCCTACGGCGGAGCTCCTACAATGAGCAGTTCTTC
TRBJ2-7	TRBD2	.	TRBV18	CASSEILAGGPYEQYF	TGTGCCAGCTCAGAGATACTGGCGGGGGGGCCCTACGAGCAGTACTTC
TRBJ2-6	.	.	TRBV18	CASSPNQGPGANVLTF	TGTGCCAGCTCACCAAACCAGGGACCTGGGGCCAACGTCCTGACTTTC
TRBJ1-1	TRBD1	.	TRBV7-9	CASSHGQGETEAFF	TGTGCCAGCAGCCACGGACAGGGCGAGACTGAAGCTTTCTTT